This T cell receptor beta chain is drawn from a study of blood T cells in healthy people across ages. Broader study findings: Relative to aged donors, long-lived donors carried more naive CD4+ cells and displayed higher diversity. With age, beta diversity per million T cells declined roughly linearly, significantly by about 37.

With a J-beta primer mix and a sample-barcoded 5' primer, a second PCR ran about 6 to 11 cycles. Template switching added a 12-random-nucleotide identifier to every cDNA molecule. Each CDR3 protein gets one entry after TCRdb re-called the 5' RACE reads with MiXCR. This sample has roughly 800,000 distinct CDR3 sequences; roughly 64% occur once, and the top ten carry approximately 20%. About this clonotype: Its matching antigen is unknown.

The CDR3 spans 13 residues. Per the germline V gene, CDR1 is MNHEY and CDR2 is SVGAGI. The specimen was blood. The sequence derives from a man aged 25 to 40 in good health. This chain uses TRBV6-5 with TRBJ2-7, with TRBD2 as a possible D gene (6 bases). The DNA matches TRBJ2-5 better at its end, which makes the J call doubtful. The CDR3: CASRPGTLETQYF. The CDR3 coding sequence is TGTGCCAGCAGACCCGGGACTCTGGAGACCCAGTACTTC.